The 11 T cell receptor beta chains reported below all come from one sample, sequenced in a study of sequential checkpoint blockade in melanoma. Libraries were prepared by immunoSEQ multiplex PCR; TCRdb keeps only in-frame clonotypes and omits some of them. The sample has about 6,400 clones, 15% to 20% seen once. Treatment denoted: randomized to nivolumab then ipilimumab (arm A) or the reverse (arm B). The specimen was tumor tissue (inferred from file names), collected from a patient given nivolumab and ipilimumab in sequence. Every receptor here comes from a human donor with melanoma.

The gene calls are TRBV15 and TRBJ2-2; the D gene is possibly TRBD1 (8 bases). The V and J ends lost 3 bases and 3 bases respectively, with 14 bases between them. This CDR3 is built from 16 residues. Germline V gene lookup returns CDR1 LNHNV and CDR2 YYDKDF (reference sequence). CDR3 bases: TGTGCCACCAGCAGCCTCACAGGGGGGGACACCGGGGAGCTGTTTTTT. Amino acids: CATSSLTGGDTGELFF.

The J gene is TRBJ2-4, the V gene TRBV11-3; 8 bases map to TRBD1. The germline gives CDR1 SGHNT, CDR2 YENEEA. This CDR3 comprises 15 residues. With V trimmed by 0 bases and J by 7 bases, 5 bases remained unmatched. The CDR3 here is CASSLESTGVNIQYF. The CDR3 DNA reads TGTGCCAGCAGCTTAGAATCGACAGGGGTCAACATTCAGTACTTC.

The chain is built from TRBV23-1 and TRBJ1-1; possible D gene TRBD1, 6 bases. TRBV23-1 is known as an ORF, though its function is uncertain. V was trimmed by 6 bases and J by 5 bases, leaving 13 bases between them. CDR3 size: 13 residues. CDR3 in amino acids: CASSIRGGTEAFF. CDR3 bases: TGCGCCAGCAGCATTAGGGGGGGAACTGAAGCTTTCTTT.

The chain links TRBV11-3 to TRBJ2-1; D may be TRBD2 (6 bases). The germline V gene has CDR1 SGHNT and CDR2 YENEEA. V was clipped by 4 bases and J by 8 bases, with 15 bases between them. This CDR3 comprises 14 residues. DNA of the CDR3: TGTGCCAGCAGCTCCGGCGGGGTTTACGATGAGCAGTTCTTC. It yields the protein CASSSGGVYDEQFF. Based on the CDR3 plus reference TRBV11-3 and TRBJ2-1, the full variable domain is EAGVVQSPRYKIIEKKQPVAFWCNPISGHNTLYWYLQNLGQGPELLIRYENEEAVDDSQLPKDRFSAERLKGVDSTLKIQPAELGDSAVYLCASSSGGVYDEQFFGPGTRLTVL.

The V and J genes are TRBV19 and TRBJ1-1; 7 nucleotides match TRBD1. J gave up 0 bases and V 7 bases, and 5 bases lay outside the gene matches. Germline CDR1 is LNHDA and CDR2 is SQIVND (reference sequence). The CDR3 runs 14 residues. As DNA, the CDR3 is TGTGCCAGTAACCGGACAGGTTTGAACACTGAAGCTTTCTTT. Residues: CASNRTGLNTEAFF.

This clone was seen only a few times. The rearrangement joins TRBV11-3 to TRBJ2-4, with a possible D match to TRBD2 (5 bases). This CDR3 is built from 14 residues. V dropped 3 bases and J dropped 3 bases, with 9 bases sitting between them. CDR1 is SGHNT and CDR2 is YENEEA in the germline V gene. CDR3 residues: CASSLSGGKNIQYF. CDR3 DNA sequence: TGTGCCAGCAGCTTGTCAGGAGGCAAAAACATTCAGTACTTC.

This chain uses TRBV5-1 with TRBJ2-6; the D is unclear. This CDR3 has 15 amino acids. Germline CDR1 SGHRS, CDR2 YFSETQ. The germline V and J ends were trimmed by 0 bases and 0 bases, with 4 bases remaining between them. The CDR3 region is CASSLVLSGANVLTF. Here the CDR3 DNA reads TGCGCCAGCAGCTTGGTACTCTCTGGGGCCAACGTCCTGACTTTC.

The J gene is TRBJ2-3, the V gene TRBV11-3; 11 nucleotides line up with TRBD1. The junction had 6 bases not matched to a gene; V was cut back by 3 bases and J by 4 bases. The CDR3 sequence is 16 residues long. In germline, CDR1 is SGHNT, CDR2 YENEEA. The CDR3 here is CASSLDPGQGADTQYF. The CDR3 region has the DNA TGTGCCAGCAGCTTGGACCCGGGACAGGGGGCAGATACGCAGTATTTT. Full variable domain (rest looked up from reference TRBV11-3 and TRBJ2-3): EAGVVQSPRYKIIEKKQPVAFWCNPISGHNTLYWYLQNLGQGPELLIRYENEEAVDDSQLPKDRFSAERLKGVDSTLKIQPAELGDSAVYLCASSLDPGQGADTQYFGPGTRLTVL.

J is TRBJ2-7 and V is TRBV6-8, with unresolved D. Germline V CDR1 and CDR2: MNHGY, SAAAGT. CDR3 length: 18 amino acids. V was pared by 4 bases and J by 2 bases, with 24 bases between. DNA for the CDR3: TGTGCCAGCAGTTCGGGTCCCTTTGAACAGTTAAAGGCCTACGAGCAGTACTTC. Translated: CASSSGPFEQLKAYEQYF.

The chain joins TRBV30 to TRBJ1-5, with a weak D call TRBD1 (6 bases). The CDR3 totals 14 residues. The germline V gene encodes CDR1 GTSNPN and CDR2 SVGIG (reference sequence). V lost 5 bases, J lost 6 bases, and 17 bases lay in between. The CDR3 spells CAWEQQGGGQPQHF. Here the CDR3 DNA reads TGTGCCTGGGAACAACAGGGAGGTGGTCAGCCCCAGCATTTT.

The chain is built from TRBV29-1 and TRBJ1-5, with D maybe TRBD1 (6 bases). Trimming left V 6 bases short and J 6 bases short, with 15 bases between. The germline V gene encodes CDR1 SQVTM and CDR2 ANQGSEA. The CDR3 sequence is 13 residues long. CDR3 sequence (DNA): TGCAGCGTCAGGGGTGGGCAAGGTCAGCCCCAGCATTTT. Protein: CSVRGGQGQPQHF.